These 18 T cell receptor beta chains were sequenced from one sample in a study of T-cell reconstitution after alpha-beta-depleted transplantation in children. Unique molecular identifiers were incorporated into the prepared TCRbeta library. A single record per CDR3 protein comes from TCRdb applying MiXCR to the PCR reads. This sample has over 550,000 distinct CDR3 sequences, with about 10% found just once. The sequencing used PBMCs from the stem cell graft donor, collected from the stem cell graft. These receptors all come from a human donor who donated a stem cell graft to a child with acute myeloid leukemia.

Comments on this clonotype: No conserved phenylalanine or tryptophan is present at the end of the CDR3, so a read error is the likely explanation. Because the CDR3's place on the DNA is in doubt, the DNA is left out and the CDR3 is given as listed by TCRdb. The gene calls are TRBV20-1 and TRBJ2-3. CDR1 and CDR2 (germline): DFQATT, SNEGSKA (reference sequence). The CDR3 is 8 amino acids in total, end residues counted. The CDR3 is CSARDLAI.

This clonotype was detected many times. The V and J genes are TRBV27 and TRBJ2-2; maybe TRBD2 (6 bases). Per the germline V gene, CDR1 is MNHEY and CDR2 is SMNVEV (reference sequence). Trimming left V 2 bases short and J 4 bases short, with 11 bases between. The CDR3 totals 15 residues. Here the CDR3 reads CASSLVGGSTGELFF. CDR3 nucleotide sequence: TGTGCCAGCAGTTTAGTCGGAGGGAGCACCGGGGAGCTGTTTTTT.

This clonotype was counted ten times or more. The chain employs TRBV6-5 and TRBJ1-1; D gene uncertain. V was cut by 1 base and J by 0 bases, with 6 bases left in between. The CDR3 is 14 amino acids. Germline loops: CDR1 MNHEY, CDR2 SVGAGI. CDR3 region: CASSYYAVNTEAFF. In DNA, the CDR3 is TGTGCCAGCAGTTACTACGCGGTGAACACTGAAGCTTTCTTT.

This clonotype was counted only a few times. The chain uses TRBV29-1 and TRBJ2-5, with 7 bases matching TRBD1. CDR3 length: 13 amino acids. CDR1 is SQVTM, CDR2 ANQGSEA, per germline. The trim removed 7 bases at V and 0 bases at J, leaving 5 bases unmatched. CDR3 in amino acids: CSALGQYQETQYF. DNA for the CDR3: TGCAGCGCCCTGGGACAGTACCAAGAGACCCAGTACTTC. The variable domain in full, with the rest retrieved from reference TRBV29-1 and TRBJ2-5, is SAVISQKPSRDICQRGTSLTIQCQVDSQVTMMFWYRQQPGQSLTLIATANQGSEATYESGFVIDKFPISRPNLTFSTLTVSNMSPEDSSIYLCSALGQYQETQYFGPGTRLLVL.

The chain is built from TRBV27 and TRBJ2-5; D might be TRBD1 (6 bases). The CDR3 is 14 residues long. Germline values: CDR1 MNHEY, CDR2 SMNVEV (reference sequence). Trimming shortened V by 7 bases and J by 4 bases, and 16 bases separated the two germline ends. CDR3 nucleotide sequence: TGTGCCAGCAACGTGGACAGTGCGGGAGAGACCCAGTACTTC. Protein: CASNVDSAGETQYF.

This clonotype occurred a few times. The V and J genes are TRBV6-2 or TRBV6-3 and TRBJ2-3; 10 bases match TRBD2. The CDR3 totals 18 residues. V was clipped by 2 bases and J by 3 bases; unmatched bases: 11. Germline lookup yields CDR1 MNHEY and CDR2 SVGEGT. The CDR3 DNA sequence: TGTGCCAGCAGTTACAAGGTGTCTAGCGGGAGTTTTACAGATACGCAGTATTTT. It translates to CASSYKVSSGSFTDTQYF.

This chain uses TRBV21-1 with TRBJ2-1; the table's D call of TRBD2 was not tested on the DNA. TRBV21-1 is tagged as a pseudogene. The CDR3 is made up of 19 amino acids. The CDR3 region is CASSKGIGTNPVKYNEQFF. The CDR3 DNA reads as TGTGCCAGCAGCAAAGGGATCGGGACTAACCCTGTTAAATACAATGAGCAGTTCTTC.

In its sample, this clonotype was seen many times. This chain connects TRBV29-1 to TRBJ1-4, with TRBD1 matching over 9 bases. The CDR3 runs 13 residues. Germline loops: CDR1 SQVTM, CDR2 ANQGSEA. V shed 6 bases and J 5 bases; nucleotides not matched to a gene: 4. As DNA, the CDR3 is TGCAGCGTACAGGGGGCTTGGAATGAAAAACTGTTTTTT. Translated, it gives CSVQGAWNEKLFF.

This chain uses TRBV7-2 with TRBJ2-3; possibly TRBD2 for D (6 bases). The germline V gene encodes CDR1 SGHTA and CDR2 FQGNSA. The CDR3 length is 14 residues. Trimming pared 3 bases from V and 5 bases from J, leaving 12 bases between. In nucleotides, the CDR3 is TGTGCCAGCAGCTTCGTCGGGAGAGGAGATACGCAGTATTTT. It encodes CASSFVGRGDTQYF. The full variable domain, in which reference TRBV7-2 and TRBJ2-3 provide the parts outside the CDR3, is GAGVSQSPSNKVTEKGKDVELRCDPISGHTALYWYRQSLGQGLEFLIYFQGNSAPDKSGLPSDRFSAERTGGSVSTLTIQRTQQEDSAVYLCASSFVGRGDTQYFGPGTRLTVL.

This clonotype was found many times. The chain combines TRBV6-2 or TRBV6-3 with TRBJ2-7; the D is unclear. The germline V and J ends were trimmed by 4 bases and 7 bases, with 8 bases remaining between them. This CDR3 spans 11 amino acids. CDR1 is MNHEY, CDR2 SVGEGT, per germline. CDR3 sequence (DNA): TGTGCCAGCAGTTTCTCTCTGGAGCAGTACTTC. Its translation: CASSFSLEQYF.

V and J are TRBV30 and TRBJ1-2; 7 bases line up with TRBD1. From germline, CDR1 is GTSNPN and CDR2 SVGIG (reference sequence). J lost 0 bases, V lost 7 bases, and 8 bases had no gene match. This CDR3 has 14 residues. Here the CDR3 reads CASLGTVTNYGYTF. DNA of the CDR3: TGTGCCTCCCTCGGGACAGTAACTAACTATGGCTACACCTTC.

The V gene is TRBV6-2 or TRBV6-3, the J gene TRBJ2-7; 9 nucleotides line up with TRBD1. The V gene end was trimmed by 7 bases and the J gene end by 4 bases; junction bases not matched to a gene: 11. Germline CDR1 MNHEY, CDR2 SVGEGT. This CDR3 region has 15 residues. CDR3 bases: TGTGCCAGCACACCCGGGGACAGGGTCTCGTACGAGCAGTACTTC. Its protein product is CASTPGDRVSYEQYF.

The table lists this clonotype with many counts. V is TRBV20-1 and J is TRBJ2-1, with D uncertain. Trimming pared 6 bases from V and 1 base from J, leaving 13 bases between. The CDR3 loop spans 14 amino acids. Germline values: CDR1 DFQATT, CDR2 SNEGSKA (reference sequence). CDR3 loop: CSAWEPRSYNEQFF. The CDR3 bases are TGCAGTGCCTGGGAACCCCGGTCCTACAATGAGCAGTTCTTC.

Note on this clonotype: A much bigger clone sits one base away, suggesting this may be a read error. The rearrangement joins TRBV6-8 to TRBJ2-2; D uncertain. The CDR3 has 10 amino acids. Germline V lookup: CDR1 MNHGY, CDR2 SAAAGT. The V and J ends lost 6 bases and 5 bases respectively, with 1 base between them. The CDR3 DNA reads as TGTGCCAGCAGAACCGGGGAGCTGTTTTTT. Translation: CASRTGELFF.

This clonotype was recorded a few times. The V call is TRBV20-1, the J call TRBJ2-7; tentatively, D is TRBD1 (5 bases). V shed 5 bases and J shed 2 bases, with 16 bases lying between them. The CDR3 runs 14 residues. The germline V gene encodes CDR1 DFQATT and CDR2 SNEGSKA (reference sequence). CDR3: CSARLGQGPYEQYF. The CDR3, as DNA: TGCAGTGCTCGGTTGGGGCAGGGCCCCTACGAGCAGTACTTC.

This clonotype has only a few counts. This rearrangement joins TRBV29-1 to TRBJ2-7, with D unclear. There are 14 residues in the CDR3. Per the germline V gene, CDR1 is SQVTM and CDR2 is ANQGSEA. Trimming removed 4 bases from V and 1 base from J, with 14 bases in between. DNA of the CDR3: TGCAGCGTTGGAGGTGGGAAAGTATCCTACGAGCAGTACTTC. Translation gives CSVGGGKVSYEQYF.

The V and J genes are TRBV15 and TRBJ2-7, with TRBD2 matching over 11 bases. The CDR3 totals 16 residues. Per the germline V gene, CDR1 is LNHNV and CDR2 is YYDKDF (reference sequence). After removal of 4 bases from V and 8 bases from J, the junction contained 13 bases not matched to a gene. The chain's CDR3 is CATSKLAGAEGLKQYF. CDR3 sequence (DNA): TGTGCCACCAGCAAACTAGCGGGAGCTGAGGGATTGAAGCAGTACTTC.

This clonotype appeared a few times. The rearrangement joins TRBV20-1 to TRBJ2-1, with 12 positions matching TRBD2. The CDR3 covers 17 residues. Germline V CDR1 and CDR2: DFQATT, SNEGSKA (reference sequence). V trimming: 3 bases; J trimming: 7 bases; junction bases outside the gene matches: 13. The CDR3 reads CSARETSGRKRLNEQFF. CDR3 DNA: TGCAGTGCTAGGGAGACTAGCGGGAGAAAGAGATTGAATGAGCAGTTCTTC.